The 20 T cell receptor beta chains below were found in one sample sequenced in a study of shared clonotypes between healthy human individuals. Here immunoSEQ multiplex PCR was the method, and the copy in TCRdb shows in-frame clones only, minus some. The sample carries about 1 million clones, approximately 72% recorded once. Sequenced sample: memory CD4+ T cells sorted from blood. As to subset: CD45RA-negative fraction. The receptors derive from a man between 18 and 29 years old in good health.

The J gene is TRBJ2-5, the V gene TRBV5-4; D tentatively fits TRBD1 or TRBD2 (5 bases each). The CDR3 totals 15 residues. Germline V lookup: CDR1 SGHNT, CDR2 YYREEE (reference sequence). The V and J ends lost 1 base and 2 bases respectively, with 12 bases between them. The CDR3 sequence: CASSLMTGPQETQYF. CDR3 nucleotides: TGTGCCAGCAGCTTGATGACGGGGCCGCAAGAGACCCAGTACTTC.

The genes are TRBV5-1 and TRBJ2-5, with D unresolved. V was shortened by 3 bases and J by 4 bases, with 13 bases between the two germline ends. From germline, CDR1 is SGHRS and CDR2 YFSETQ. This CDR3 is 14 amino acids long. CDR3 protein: CASSYLTQRETQYF. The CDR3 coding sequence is TGCGCCAGCAGCTATTTGACTCAGCGAGAGACCCAGTACTTC.

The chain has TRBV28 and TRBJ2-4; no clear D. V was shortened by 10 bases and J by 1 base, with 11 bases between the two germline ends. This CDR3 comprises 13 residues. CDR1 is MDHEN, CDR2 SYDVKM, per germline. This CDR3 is CATIGWAKNIQYF. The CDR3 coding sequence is TGTGCCACCATTGGGTGGGCCAAAAACATTCAGTACTTC.

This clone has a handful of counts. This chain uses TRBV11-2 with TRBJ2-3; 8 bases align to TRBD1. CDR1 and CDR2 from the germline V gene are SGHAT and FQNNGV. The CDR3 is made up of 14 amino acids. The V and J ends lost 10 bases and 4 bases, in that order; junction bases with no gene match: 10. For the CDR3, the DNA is TGTGCCACAGCGAAGGACAGGGCCTCAGATACGCAGTATTTT. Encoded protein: CATAKDRASDTQYF.

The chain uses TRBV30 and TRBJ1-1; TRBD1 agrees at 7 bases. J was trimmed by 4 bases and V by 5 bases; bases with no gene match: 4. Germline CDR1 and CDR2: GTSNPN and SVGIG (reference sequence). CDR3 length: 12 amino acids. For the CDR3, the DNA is TGTGCCTGGGAGACAGGGCGCACTGAAGCTTTCTTT. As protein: CAWETGRTEAFF.

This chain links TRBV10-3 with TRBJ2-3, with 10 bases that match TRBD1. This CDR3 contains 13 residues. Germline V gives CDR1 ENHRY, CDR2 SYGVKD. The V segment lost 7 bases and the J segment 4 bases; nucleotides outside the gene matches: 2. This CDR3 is CAINGQGADTQYF. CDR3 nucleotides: TGTGCCATCAACGGACAGGGGGCAGATACGCAGTATTTT.

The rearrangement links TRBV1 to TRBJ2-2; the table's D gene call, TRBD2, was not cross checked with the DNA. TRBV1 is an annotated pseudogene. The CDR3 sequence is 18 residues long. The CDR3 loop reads CTSTGGLAGGPNTGELFF. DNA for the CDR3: TGCACCAGCACCGGTGGGCTAGCGGGGGGGCCAAACACCGGGGAGCTGTTTTTT.

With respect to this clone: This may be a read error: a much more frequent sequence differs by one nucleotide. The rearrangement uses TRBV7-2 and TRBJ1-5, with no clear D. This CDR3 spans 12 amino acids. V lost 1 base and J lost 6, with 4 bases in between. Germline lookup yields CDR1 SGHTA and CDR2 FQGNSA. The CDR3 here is CASSLDRQPQHF. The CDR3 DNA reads TGTGCCAGCAGCTTAGATCGTCAGCCCCAGCATTTT.

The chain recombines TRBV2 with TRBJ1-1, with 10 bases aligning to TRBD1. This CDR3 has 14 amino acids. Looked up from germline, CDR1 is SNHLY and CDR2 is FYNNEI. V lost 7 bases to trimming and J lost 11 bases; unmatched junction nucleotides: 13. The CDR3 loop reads CASINDRGRLGAFF. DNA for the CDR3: TGTGCCAGCATCAACGACAGGGGGCGTCTAGGGGCTTTCTTT.

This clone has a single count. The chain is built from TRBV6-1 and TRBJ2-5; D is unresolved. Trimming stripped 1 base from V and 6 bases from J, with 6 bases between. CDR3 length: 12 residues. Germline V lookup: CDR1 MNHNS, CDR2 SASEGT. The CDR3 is CASSEVYQTQYF. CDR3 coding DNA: TGTGCCAGCAGTGAAGTCTACCAGACCCAGTACTTC.

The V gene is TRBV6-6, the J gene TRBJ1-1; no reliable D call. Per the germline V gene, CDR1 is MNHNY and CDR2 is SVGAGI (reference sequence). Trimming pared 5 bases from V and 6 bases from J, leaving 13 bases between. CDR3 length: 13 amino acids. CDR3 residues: CASSKLTGPEAFF. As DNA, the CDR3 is TGTGCCAGCAGTAAGTTGACGGGCCCTGAAGCTTTCTTT.

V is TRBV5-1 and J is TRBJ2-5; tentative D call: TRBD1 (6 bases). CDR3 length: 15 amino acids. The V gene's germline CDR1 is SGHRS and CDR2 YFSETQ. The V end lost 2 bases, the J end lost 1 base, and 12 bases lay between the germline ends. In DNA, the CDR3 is TGCGCCAGCAGCTTCTACAGGGCCCCCCAAGAGACCCAGTACTTC. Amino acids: CASSFYRAPQETQYF.

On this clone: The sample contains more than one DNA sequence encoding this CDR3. The CDR3 coding sequence is TGCGCCAGCAGCCTCGATCGCCACGAGCAGTACTTC. This translates into CASSLDRHEQYF. The chain uses TRBV5-1 and TRBJ2-7; no firm D call. V lost 4 bases and J 5 bases, leaving 10 bases between the germline ends. CDR1 and CDR2 from the germline V gene are SGHRS and YFSETQ. The CDR3 sequence is 12 residues long.

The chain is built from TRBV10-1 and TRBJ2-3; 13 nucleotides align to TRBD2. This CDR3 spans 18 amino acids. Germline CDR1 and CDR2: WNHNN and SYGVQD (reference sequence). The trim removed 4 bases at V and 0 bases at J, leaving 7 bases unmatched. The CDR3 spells CASSVGLAGSLSTDTQYF. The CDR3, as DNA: TGCGCCAGCAGTGTGGGACTAGCGGGGTCCCTTAGCACAGATACGCAGTATTTT.

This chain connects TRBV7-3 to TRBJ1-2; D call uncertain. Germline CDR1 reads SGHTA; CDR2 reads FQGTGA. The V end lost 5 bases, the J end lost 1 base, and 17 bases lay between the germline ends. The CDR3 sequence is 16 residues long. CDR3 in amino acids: CASSPEVRESNYGYTF. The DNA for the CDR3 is TGTGCCAGCAGCCCCGAGGTCCGAGAGAGTAACTATGGCTACACCTTC.

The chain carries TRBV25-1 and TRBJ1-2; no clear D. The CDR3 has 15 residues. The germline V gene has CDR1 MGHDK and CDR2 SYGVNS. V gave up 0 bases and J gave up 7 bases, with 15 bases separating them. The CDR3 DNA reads TGTGCCAGCAGTGAATATACCCTGTCCCCAGGTGGCTACACCTTC. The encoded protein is CASSEYTLSPGGYTF.

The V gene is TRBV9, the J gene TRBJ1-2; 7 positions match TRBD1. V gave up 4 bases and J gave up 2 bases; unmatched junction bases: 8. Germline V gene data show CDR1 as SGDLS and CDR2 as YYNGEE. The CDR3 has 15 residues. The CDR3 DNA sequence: TGTGCCAGCAGCACATCAGGGGACAGCAACTATGGCTACACCTTC. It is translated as CASSTSGDSNYGYTF. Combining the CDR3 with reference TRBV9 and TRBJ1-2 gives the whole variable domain DSGVTQTPKHLITATGQRVTLRCSPRSGDLSVYWYQQSLDQGLQFLIQYYNGEERAKGNILERFSAQQFPDLHSELNLSSLELGDSALYFCASSTSGDSNYGYTFGSGTRLTVV.

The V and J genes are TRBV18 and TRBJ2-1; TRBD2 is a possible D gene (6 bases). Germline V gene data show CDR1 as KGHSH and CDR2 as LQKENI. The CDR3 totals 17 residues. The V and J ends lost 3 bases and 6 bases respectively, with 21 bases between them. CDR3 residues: CASSPLPLATPSNEQFF. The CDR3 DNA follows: TGTGCCAGCTCACCCTTGCCCCTAGCGACTCCATCCAATGAGCAGTTCTTC.

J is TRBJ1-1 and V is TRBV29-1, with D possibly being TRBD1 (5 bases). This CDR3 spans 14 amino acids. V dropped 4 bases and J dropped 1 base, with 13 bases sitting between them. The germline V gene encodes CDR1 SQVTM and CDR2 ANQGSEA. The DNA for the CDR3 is TGCAGCGTTGCCAGGAAGCAGGGGAACACTGAAGCTTTCTTT. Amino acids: CSVARKQGNTEAFF. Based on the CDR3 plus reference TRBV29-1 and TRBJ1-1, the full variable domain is SAVISQKPSRDICQRGTSLTIQCQVDSQVTMMFWYRQQPGQSLTLIATANQGSEATYESGFVIDKFPISRPNLTFSTLTVSNMSPEDSSIYLCSVARKQGNTEAFFGQGTRLTVV.

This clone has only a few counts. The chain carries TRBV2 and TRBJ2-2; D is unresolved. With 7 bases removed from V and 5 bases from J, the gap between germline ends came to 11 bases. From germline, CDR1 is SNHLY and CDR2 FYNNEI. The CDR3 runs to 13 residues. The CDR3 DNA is TGTGCCAGCAACCGGGCCCAGACCGGGGAGCTGTTTTTT. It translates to CASNRAQTGELFF. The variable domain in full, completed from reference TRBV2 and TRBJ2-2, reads EPEVTQTPSHQVTQMGQEVILRCVPISNHLYFYWYRQILGQKVEFLVSFYNNEISEKSEIFDDQFSVERPDGSNFTLKIRSTKLEDSAMYFCASNRAQTGELFFGEGSRLTVL.